Below, 16 T cell receptor beta chains from the same sample are listed, as sequenced in a study of blood T cell repertoires in COVID-19. Produced via immunoSEQ multiplex PCR; TCRdb's table is partial and in-frame only. Of under 75,000 clones listed, roughly 88% are singletons. The sample comprised peripheral blood. The receptors were sampled from an elderly woman with active COVID-19.

This chain uses TRBV10-3 with TRBJ1-1, with 12 positions matching TRBD1. CDR3 length: 15 residues. The junction had 0 bases not matched to a gene; V was cut back by 4 bases and J by 0 bases. CDR1 and CDR2 from the germline V gene are ENHRY and SYGVKD. The CDR3 nucleotides are TGTGCCATCAGTGGGGACAGGGGGCTGAACACTGAAGCTTTCTTT. This gives the protein CAISGDRGLNTEAFF.

This clone was picked up a small number of times. This chain links TRBV30 with TRBJ1-5, with 9 bases aligning to TRBD1. Germline CDR1 reads GTSNPN; CDR2 reads SVGIG (reference sequence). J lost 7 bases, V lost 2 bases, and 6 bases had no gene match. This CDR3 region has 14 residues. CDR3 sequence (DNA): TGTGCCTGGAGTCTCGACAGGGGGGGCCAGCCCCAGCATTTT. Amino acid sequence: CAWSLDRGGQPQHF.

V gene TRBV5-1 combines with J gene TRBJ1-3, with D tentatively TRBD1 (5 bases). The length of the CDR3 is 15 residues. The germline V and J ends were trimmed by 0 bases and 4 bases, with 11 bases remaining between them. The germline gives CDR1 SGHRS, CDR2 YFSETQ. CDR3 in DNA: TGCGCCAGCAGCTTGGAGCGGGGCGCCGGAAACACCATATATTTT. As protein: CASSLERGAGNTIYF. The full variable domain, rest sourced from reference TRBV5-1 and TRBJ1-3, is KAGVTQTPRYLIKTRGQQVTLSCSPISGHRSVSWYQQTPGQGLQFLFEYFSETQRNKGNFPGRFSGRQFSNSRSEMNVSTLELGDSALYLCASSLERGAGNTIYFGEGSWLTVV.

The gene calls are TRBV28 and TRBJ1-2; unclear D gene. The CDR3 sequence is 16 residues long. V was trimmed by 8 bases and J by 7 bases, leaving 26 bases between them. Germline-derived CDR1 and CDR2 are MDHEN and SYDVKM. CDR3 amino acids: CASGRVRSGLYLGYTF. CDR3 sequence (DNA): TGTGCCAGCGGACGAGTTCGCAGCGGCTTGTACCTTGGCTACACCTTC.

This chain links TRBV7-6 with TRBJ2-5, with 9 bases aligning to TRBD1. Germline V gene sequence: CDR1 SGHVS, CDR2 FNYEAQ. V lost 2 bases to trimming and J lost 3 bases; unmatched junction nucleotides: 13. The CDR3 is made up of 18 amino acids. CDR3 region: CASSLRDREVLEEETQYF. As DNA, the CDR3 is TGTGCCAGCAGCTTACGGGACAGGGAGGTTTTGGAGGAAGAGACCCAGTACTTC.

This rearrangement joins TRBV28 to TRBJ1-5, with TRBD1 identical over 9 bases. Losses at the gene ends were 5 bases for V and 0 bases for J; bases not matched to a gene: 8. The CDR3 extends over 17 amino acids. From germline, CDR1 is MDHEN and CDR2 SYDVKM. The CDR3 region is CASSRTGASYSNQPQHF. The DNA of the CDR3 is TGTGCCAGCAGTAGGACAGGGGCCTCCTATAGCAATCAGCCCCAGCATTTT.

The chain couples TRBV6-6 to TRBJ1-4, with TRBD1 identical over 7 bases. This CDR3 has 14 residues. The germline CDR1 and CDR2 sequences are MNHNY and SVGAGI (reference sequence). J lost 8 bases, V lost 7 bases, and 10 bases had no gene match. This CDR3 reads CASKDREKGEKLFF. CDR3 in DNA: TGTGCCAGCAAAGACAGGGAAAAAGGAGAAAAACTGTTTTTT.

The chain links TRBV4-2 to TRBJ1-2; D gene ambiguous. Germline V gives CDR1 LGHNA, CDR2 YNFKEQ. V dropped 0 bases and J dropped 7 bases, with 15 bases sitting between them. There are 15 residues in the CDR3. Written as DNA, the CDR3 is TGTGCCAGCAGCCAAGATGCGGCGGCGACGGGTGGCTACACCTTC. Its translation is CASSQDAAATGGYTF.

This clone appeared a few times. DNA of the CDR3: TGTGCCAGCACCTACCGCTATAATTCACCCCTCCACTTT. It encodes CASTYRYNSPLHF. This rearrangement joins TRBV6-6 to TRBJ1-6; no definite D call. CDR1 is MNHNY and CDR2 is SVGAGI in the germline V gene (reference sequence). V gave up 7 bases and J gave up 3 bases, with 7 bases separating them. The CDR3 has 13 residues.

The chain employs TRBV11-3 and TRBJ1-1, with a tentative D call TRBD1 (5 bases). Germline CDR1 reads SGHNT; CDR2 reads YENEEA. CDR3 length equals 12 residues. V gave up 5 bases and J gave up 10 bases, with 14 bases separating them. The CDR3 coding sequence is TGTGCCAGCAGCGGCGGGGGAGAGGGAGCTTTCTTT. This encodes CASSGGGEGAFF. The whole variable domain, filled in from reference TRBV11-3 and TRBJ1-1, reads EAGVVQSPRYKIIEKKQPVAFWCNPISGHNTLYWYLQNLGQGPELLIRYENEEAVDDSQLPKDRFSAERLKGVDSTLKIQPAELGDSAVYLCASSGGGEGAFFGQGTRLTVV.

The rearrangement links TRBV5-1 to TRBJ1-1; 8 bases line up with TRBD1. From germline, CDR1 is SGHRS and CDR2 YFSETQ. The CDR3 has 14 amino acids. The junction had 4 bases not matched to a gene; V was cut back by 4 bases and J by 2 bases. CDR3 bases: TGCGCCAGCAGCCTAGACAGGGGTAACACTGAAGCTTTCTTT. Protein: CASSLDRGNTEAFF.

The V gene is TRBV19, the J gene TRBJ2-7; D is unresolved. The length of the CDR3 is 13 residues. The V gene's germline CDR1 is LNHDA and CDR2 SQIVND (reference sequence). V was trimmed by 3 bases and J by 4 bases, leaving 10 bases between them. In nucleotides, the CDR3 is TGTGCCAGTAGTATGACATCCGGTTACGAGCAGTACTTC. Translation gives CASSMTSGYEQYF. Supplemented by reference TRBV19 and TRBJ2-7, the full variable domain reads DGGITQSPKYLFRKEGQNVTLSCEQNLNHDAMYWYRQDPGQGLRLIYYSQIVNDFQKGDIAEGYSVSREKKESFPLTVTSAQKNPTAFYLCASSMTSGYEQYFGPGTRLTVT.

The V call is TRBV4-2, the J call TRBJ1-1; TRBD1 matches at 8 bases. Germline loops: CDR1 LGHNA, CDR2 YNFKEQ. There are 17 residues in the CDR3. The trim removed 3 bases at V and 0 bases at J, leaving 9 bases unmatched. CDR3 sequence: CASSHGQGIGMNTEAFF. The CDR3, as DNA: TGTGCCAGCAGCCATGGACAGGGAATCGGAATGAACACTGAAGCTTTCTTT.

V usage is TRBV28 and J usage is TRBJ2-1; D might be TRBD1 (6 bases). The germline V and J ends were trimmed by 5 bases and 2 bases, with 10 bases remaining between them. The CDR3 has 14 amino acids. Germline V gives CDR1 MDHEN, CDR2 SYDVKM. CDR3 sequence reads: CASSAGATYNEQFF. As DNA, the CDR3 is TGTGCCAGCAGTGCAGGGGCGACCTACAATGAGCAGTTCTTC.

The genes are TRBV7-9 and TRBJ2-5; D is perhaps TRBD2 (6 bases). This CDR3 has 13 residues. Germline CDR1 and CDR2: SEHNR and FQNEAQ (reference sequence). The V gene lost 3 bases and the J gene lost 4 bases, with 9 bases spanning the gap. In DNA form, the CDR3 reads TGTGCCAGCAGCTTGTCAGCGGGAGAGACCCAGTACTTC. Amino acid sequence: CASSLSAGETQYF.

The chain employs TRBV6-6 and TRBJ1-2, with a tentative D call TRBD1 (5 bases). The CDR3 covers 13 residues. Trimming took 0 bases from V and 4 from J, leaving 6 bases between them. Germline values: CDR1 MNHNY, CDR2 SVGAGI (reference sequence). The CDR3 spells CASSYSTAYGYTF. CDR3 nucleotide sequence: TGTGCCAGCAGTTACTCGACAGCCTATGGCTACACCTTC.